This TCR beta chain was documented in a study of blood T cell repertoires in COVID-19. For the study at large: Sources were T cells, B-cell-depleted T cells, or PBMCs; the material itself was cDNA or gDNA.

Original handling: Amplification of reference gene primers provided the estimated nucleated cell counts. Generated by immunoSEQ multiplex PCR, the TCRdb table keeps only in-frame clones and is missing some. V, J and clone size are those of that table, while D and trimming were read from the DNA. The sample consists of more than 300,000 clones, about 86% of them appearing once. The germline V gene encodes CDR1 KGHDR and CDR2 SFDVKD. The CDR3 is 14 amino acids. J gave up 9 bases and V 7 bases, and 4 bases lay outside the gene matches. The rearrangement uses TRBV24-1 and TRBJ2-1, with TRBD2 matching over 14 bases. The sample taken for sequencing was peripheral blood. The receptor was isolated from a woman between 50 and 59 years old with acute or convalescent COVID-19. The CDR3 DNA reads TGTGCCACCAGGACTAGCGGGGGGGTTGGTGAGCAGTTCTTC. Its translation is CATRTSGGVGEQFF.